This T cell receptor beta chain was sequenced during a study of blood T cell repertoires in COVID-19. Profiled with immunoSEQ multiplex PCR; TCRdb holds only in-frame clones, not every one. Altogether 200,000 to 250,000 clones are present, around 90% being singletons, with the ten largest covering under 9%. Germline values: CDR1 SGHVS, CDR2 FQNEAQ. The CDR3 is 14 residues long. Trimming pared 6 bases from V and 7 bases from J, leaving 16 bases between. This TCR derives from a woman aged 65 to 85 with active or convalescent COVID-19. Sequencing used peripheral blood. The genes are TRBV7-8 and TRBJ2-1, with D possibly being TRBD1 (5 bases). CDR3 protein: CASRRLSGSNEQFF. The CDR3 bases are TGTGCCAGCAGACGACTTTCAGGGTCGAATGAGCAGTTCTTC.